A single sample gave rise to the 13 T cell receptor beta chains below, sequenced in a study of low-dose radiotherapy and immunotherapy resistance in tumors. Time point indicated: before trial treatment. First-strand cDNA used TRAV- and TRBV-specific primers, covering alpha and beta chains. The authors amplified TCRs for about 18 PCR cycles with a constant-region primer and a V-primer adapter. TCRdb analysed the reads with MiXCR anew, one entry per CDR3 protein. The sample shows more than 85,000 distinct CDR3 sequences, 9% to 9.5% of them seen only once. The material sequenced was PBMCs, taken before treatment. The receptor source for this set is a male donor with prostate cancer.

This clonotype was recorded at least ten times. The gene calls are TRBV28 and TRBJ2-1; the match to TRBD2 covers 13 bases. This CDR3 comprises 21 residues. The V gene end was trimmed by 4 bases and the J gene end by 0 bases; junction bases not matched to a gene: 15. Germline V gene lookup returns CDR1 MDHEN and CDR2 SYDVKM. CDR3 sequence (DNA): TGTGCCAGCAGTTCTTGGACTAGCGGGAGAAATGGGGTGAGCTCCTACAATGAGCAGTTCTTC. This translates into CASSSWTSGRNGVSSYNEQFF.

This clonotype was recorded many times. V usage is TRBV29-1 and J usage is TRBJ2-3; D gene uncertain. The CDR3 has 12 amino acids. The germline V gene encodes CDR1 SQVTM and CDR2 ANQGSEA. V lost 2 bases to trimming and J lost 0 bases, with 3 bases between them. The CDR3 sequence is CSVELSTDTQYF. The CDR3 DNA sequence: TGCAGCGTTGAATTAAGCACAGATACGCAGTATTTT.

This clonotype came up many times. The chain employs TRBV20-1 and TRBJ2-7; TRBD1 matches 9 bases. CDR3 size: 12 residues. Germline V gene lookup returns CDR1 DFQATT and CDR2 SNEGSKA (reference sequence). V gave up 6 bases and J gave up 4 bases; unmatched junction bases: 4. CDR3 loop: CSASQGAYEQYF. CDR3 DNA: TGCAGTGCATCACAGGGGGCATACGAGCAGTACTTC.

The table lists this clonotype with many counts. The chain employs TRBV6-2 or TRBV6-3 and TRBJ1-5; D remains unclear. The CDR3 is made up of 14 amino acids. Germline loops: CDR1 MNHEY, CDR2 SVGEGT. Trimming left V 2 bases short and J 2 bases short, with 7 bases between. The CDR3 sequence: CASSYGSRNQPQHF. The CDR3 DNA reads TGTGCCAGCAGTTACGGGTCCCGCAATCAGCCCCAGCATTTT.

The chain employs TRBV6-6 and TRBJ2-2; 12 nucleotides match TRBD2. After removal of 1 base from V and 6 bases from J, the junction contained 15 bases not matched to a gene. The germline V gene has CDR1 MNHNY and CDR2 SVGAGI (reference sequence). This CDR3 comprises 20 residues. This chain's CDR3 is CASSYLPFLAGGQGAGELFF. CDR3 sequence (DNA): TGTGCCAGCAGTTACTTGCCCTTCCTAGCGGGAGGGCAAGGGGCCGGGGAGCTGTTTTTT.

At least ten counts were recorded for this clonotype. The J gene is TRBJ1-5, the V gene TRBV7-2, with D hard to call. The CDR3 has 13 amino acids. Looked up from germline, CDR1 is SGHTA and CDR2 is FQGNSA. Trimming left V 3 bases short and J 1 base short, with 4 bases between. The CDR3 reads CASSFRSNQPQHF. The CDR3 nucleotides read TGTGCCAGCAGCTTTAGAAGCAATCAGCCCCAGCATTTT.

Points on this clonotype: A far bigger clonotype differs at one base, so this is likely a read error. The CDR3 DNA follows: TGCGCCACATCTTCCGGGACAGGGTTCATTGAGCAGTACTTC. It encodes CATSSGTGFIEQYF. The rearrangement uses TRBV5-1 and TRBJ2-7; 9 positions match TRBD1. CDR1 and CDR2 from the germline V gene are SGHRS and YFSETQ. With 9 bases clipped from V and 7 bases from J, the junction kept 14 bases outside the gene matches. The CDR3 is 14 amino acids.

This clonotype came up many times. The chain joins TRBV7-2 to TRBJ1-1, with unresolved D. Trimming stripped 6 bases from V and 1 base from J, with 9 bases between. Germline V CDR1 and CDR2: SGHTA, FQGNSA. CDR3 length: 13 residues. This CDR3 is CASRLSANTEAFF. The CDR3, as DNA: TGTGCCAGCAGACTTAGTGCGAACACTGAAGCTTTCTTT.

The V gene is TRBV10-3, the J gene TRBJ1-3; no firm D call. V gave up 3 bases and J gave up 0 bases, with 9 bases separating them. The length of the CDR3 is 15 residues. Germline V lookup: CDR1 ENHRY, CDR2 SYGVKD. As DNA, the CDR3 is TGTGCCATCAGTGATAGTGGGAGCTCTGGAAACACCATATATTTT. It yields the protein CAISDSGSSGNTIYF.

This clonotype was counted ten times or more. The chain couples TRBV6-5 to TRBJ2-2; D uncertain. With 5 bases removed from V and 1 base from J, the gap between germline ends came to 5 bases. Germline values: CDR1 MNHEY, CDR2 SVGAGI. The CDR3 is made up of 13 amino acids. CDR3 region: CASSEENTGELFF. The DNA of the CDR3 is TGTGCCAGCAGTGAAGAGAACACCGGGGAGCTGTTTTTT.

This clonotype was recorded many times. The chain employs TRBV28 and TRBJ2-1; 7 nucleotides match TRBD2. This CDR3 spans 14 amino acids. V gave up 6 bases and J gave up 5 bases; unmatched junction bases: 7. Germline CDR1 reads MDHEN; CDR2 reads SYDVKM. This chain's CDR3 is CASRSSGTNNEQFF. The CDR3 DNA reads TGTGCCAGCAGATCGTCCGGGACTAACAATGAGCAGTTCTTC.

This clonotype was counted at least ten times. V and J are TRBV4-1 and TRBJ2-1, with D perhaps TRBD2 (6 bases). V lost 3 bases and J 8 bases, leaving 23 bases between the germline ends. Germline loops: CDR1 MGHRA, CDR2 YSYEKL. This CDR3 region has 17 residues. In nucleotides, the CDR3 is TGCGCCAGCAGCCAGGGCCCTCCTGCCCTACTAGCCTATGAGCAGTTCTTC. Translation: CASSQGPPALLAYEQFF.

This clonotype was seen just once. The V call is TRBV9, the J call TRBJ2-1, with unresolved D. V shed 3 bases and J shed 9 bases, with 13 bases lying between them. The CDR3 loop spans 13 amino acids. Germline lookup yields CDR1 SGDLS and CDR2 YYNGEE. CDR3 sequence reads: CASSDPRLSEQFF. CDR3 sequence (DNA): TGTGCCAGCAGCGATCCCCGACTGAGTGAGCAGTTCTTC. The full variable domain, completed using reference TRBV9 and TRBJ2-1, is DSGVTQTPKHLITATGQRVTLRCSPRSGDLSVYWYQQSLDQGLQFLIQYYNGEERAKGNILERFSAQQFPDLHSELNLSSLELGDSALYFCASSDPRLSEQFFGPGTRLTVL.